The 2 T cell receptor beta chains listed next were all sequenced from one sample in a study of graft-versus-host responses after intestinal transplantation. The method was immunoSEQ multiplex PCR; TCRdb's version includes in-frame clones alone and lacks a portion of them. The sample has over 1,400 clones; around 90% are singletons. The source was PBMCs, collected 8 days after intestinal transplant. The source is a human patient who received an intestinal transplant, so some T cells may come from the graft donor.

The J gene is TRBJ2-1, the V gene TRBV19, with TRBD2 as a possible D gene (5 bases). The V and J ends lost 4 bases and 0 bases respectively, with 13 bases between them. The CDR3 contains 16 residues. The germline CDR1 and CDR2 sequences are LNHDA and SQIVND (reference sequence). The CDR3: CASSTLDFSSYNEQFF. Here the CDR3 DNA reads TGTGCCAGTAGTACCTTGGACTTCAGCTCCTACAATGAGCAGTTCTTC.

The CDR3 nucleotides read TGTGCCAGCAGTTACCGGGGGCCTAGCTACGAGCAGTACTTC. The encoded protein is CASSYRGPSYEQYF. The chain has TRBV6-5 and TRBJ2-7, with D perhaps TRBD1 or TRBD2 (6 bases each). The CDR3 sequence is 14 residues long. The V gene lost 2 bases and the J gene lost 3 bases, with 11 bases spanning the gap. CDR1 and CDR2 (germline): MNHEY, SVGAGI.